The rows below give T cell receptor beta chains drawn from one sample of a study of CD8 T cells in ankylosing spondylitis. MiXCR, run by TCRdb on the 5' RACE reads, gives a single entry per CDR3 protein. The table lists 400,000 or so distinct CDR3 sequences, about 25% of them singletons. The source material was blood, either unsorted or a sorted T cell fraction (not recorded which). Source of these receptors: a male donor with ankylosing spondylitis. CDR3s include the opening cysteine and the closing phenylalanine or tryptophan. A D gene is named only where the DNA matches it firmly. Rows give clone size only sometimes, using once, few, many, or a class for an expanded clone.

D	V	size	J	CDR3	DNA
.	TRBV11-2	.	TRBJ2-3	CASSLEVADTQYF	TGTGCCAGCAGCCTAGAGGTCGCAGATACGCAGTATTTT
.	TRBV10-3	.	TRBJ1-1	CAIGSDQGNTEAFF	TGTGCCATCGGTTCCGATCAGGGGAACACTGAAGCTTTCTTT
TRBD2	TRBV19	many	TRBJ2-1	CASVPTSGHYNEQFF	TGTGCCAGTGTACCGACTAGCGGGCATTACAATGAGCAGTTCTTC
TRBD2	TRBV20-1	many	TRBJ2-1	CSALSLGGNEQFF	TGCAGTGCCCTTTCGCTGGGGGGGAATGAGCAGTTCTTC
.	TRBV5-1	few	TRBJ2-3	CASSLAGRNALADTQYF	TGCGCCAGCAGCTTGGCCGGAAGGAACGCATTGGCCGATACGCAGTATTTT
TRBD1	TRBV20-1	few	TRBJ2-7	CSALSGTGGSEQYF	TGCAGTGCTTTATCCGGGACAGGGGGCTCCGAGCAGTACTTC
TRBD2	TRBV20-1	.	TRBJ2-7	CSASRTSGRAGEQYF	TGCAGTGCTAGTCGGACTAGCGGGAGGGCAGGGGAGCAGTACTTC
.	TRBV14	.	TRBJ2-1	CASSQDFQGRQFF	TGTGCCAGCAGCCAAGATTTTCAGGGAAGGCAGTTCTTC
.	TRBV11-2	.	TRBJ2-3	CASSLTRDADTQYF	TGTGCCAGCAGCTTAACGCGGGACGCAGATACGCAGTATTTT
.	TRBV12-3/TRBV12-4	many	TRBJ2-3	CASSWGAGTDTQYF	TGTGCCAGCAGTTGGGGGGCCGGCACAGATACGCAGTATTTT
.	TRBV5-1	few	TRBJ2-5	CASQTQQGSETQYF	TGCGCCAGCCAAACTCAACAGGGTAGTGAGACCCAGTACTTC
.	TRBV5-1	.	TRBJ1-5	CASSLGAAGQPQHF	TGCGCCAGCAGCCTCGGCGCGGCGGGGCAGCCCCAGCATTTT
.	TRBV6-5	.	TRBJ1-5	CASSYATGQRRNQPQHF	TGTGCCAGCAGTTACGCCACTGGACAGAGGCGCAATCAGCCCCAGCATTTT
.	TRBV12-3/TRBV12-4	few	TRBJ2-7	CASSPPGFEVEQYF	TGTGCCAGCAGCCCCCCGGGGTTTGAGGTCGAGCAGTACTTC
.	TRBV5-1	few	TRBJ2-2	CASSLAPEAGELFF	TGCGCCAGCAGCTTGGCCCCGGAGGCCGGGGAGCTGTTTTTT
TRBD2	TRBV20-1	.	TRBJ2-2	CSARGLAGVTGELFF	TGCAGTGCTAGAGGCCTAGCGGGAGTAACCGGGGAGCTGTTTTTT
.	TRBV7-9	few	TRBJ1-3	CASSLGAASSGNTIYF	TGTGCCAGCAGCTTAGGGGCAGCGAGCTCTGGAAACACCATATATTTT
TRBD2	TRBV6-1	few	TRBJ2-1	CASSRLAGGDEQFF	TGTGCCAGCAGCCGACTAGCGGGGGGCGATGAGCAGTTCTTC
TRBD2	TRBV10-3	once	TRBJ2-3	CAISELGLVKDTQYF	TGTGCCATCAGTGAGTTGGGACTAGTCAAAGATACGCAGTATTTT
.	TRBV20-1	few	TRBJ2-5	CSASGTQTDQYF	TGCAGTGCTAGTGGGACCCAGACGGACCAGTACTTC
.	TRBV5-1	few	TRBJ2-7	CASSLGSYYEQYF	TGCGCCAGCAGCTTGGGCAGCTACTACGAGCAGTACTTC
.	TRBV10-3	few	TRBJ2-2	CAIGLVGTGELFF	TGTGCCATCGGACTCGTCGGCACCGGGGAGCTGTTTTTT
TRBD2	TRBV20-1	few	TRBJ2-1	CSARDHSGRSSYNEQFF	TGCAGTGCTAGAGATCATAGCGGGAGGTCCTCCTACAATGAGCAGTTCTTC
TRBD2	TRBV20-1	.	TRBJ2-2	CSAGTSGTGELFF	TGCAGTGCGGGGACTAGCGGGACCGGGGAGCTGTTTTTT
TRBD2	TRBV12-3/TRBV12-4	few	TRBJ2-5	CASSLGGGPAETQYF	TGTGCCAGCAGCCTCGGGGGAGGGCCCGCGGAGACCCAGTACTTC
.	TRBV29-1	.	TRBJ1-1	CSALTGGETEAFF	TGCAGCGCCCTGACAGGAGGAGAGACTGAAGCTTTCTTT
.	TRBV18	few	TRBJ2-5	CASSPSPEETQYF	TGTGCCAGCTCACCATCCCCCGAAGAGACCCAGTACTTC
.	TRBV7-2	few	TRBJ1-1	CASSLEYPEAFF	TGTGCCAGCAGCTTAGAATATCCAGAAGCTTTCTTT
.	TRBV5-5	.	TRBJ2-7	CASSLVRDEQYF	TGTGCCAGCAGCTTGGTACGTGACGAGCAGTACTTC
.	TRBV29-1	few	TRBJ2-2	CSVEGFGELFF	TGCAGCGTGGAGGGATTCGGGGAGCTGTTTTTT
.	TRBV18	.	TRBJ1-5	CASSRYGTQGNSNQPQHF	TGTGCCAGCTCACGGTACGGGACTCAGGGCAATAGCAATCAGCCCCAGCATTTT
.	TRBV7-2	many	TRBJ2-5	CASSIQTRAGTQYF	TGTGCCAGCAGCATACAGACACGGGCTGGGACCCAGTACTTC
.	TRBV5-1	few	TRBJ2-7	CASSLGGGVVGSSEQYF	TGCGCCAGCAGCTTGGGGGGTGGTGTCGTTGGGAGTAGCGAGCAGTACTTC
.	TRBV5-1	.	TRBJ2-4	CASSLRGTENIQYF	TGCGCCAGCAGCTTGAGGGGGACGGAAAACATTCAGTACTTC
TRBD1	TRBV20-1	once	TRBJ1-1	CSAMGQGRASRLAFF	TGCAGTGCTATGGGACAGGGGAGGGCCTCGCGGTTGGCTTTCTTT
TRBD2	TRBV5-6	few	TRBJ2-1	CASSLIAGVSYNEQFF	TGTGCCAGCAGCTTGATAGCGGGAGTATCCTACAATGAGCAGTTCTTC
.	TRBV11-3	few	TRBJ2-7	CASSPRPGHYEQYF	TGTGCCAGCAGCCCTCGTCCGGGGCACTACGAGCAGTACTTC
TRBD2	TRBV3-1	.	TRBJ2-3	CASSQEGAGGTDTQYF	TGTGCCAGCAGCCAAGAAGGAGCGGGAGGTACAGATACGCAGTATTTT